Each of the 30 T cell receptor beta chains below was sequenced from the same sample in a study of breast tumors, draining lymph nodes, adjacent tissues. Samples came from axillary lymph nodes draining the breast cancer. MiXCR, run by TCRdb on the multiplex PCR reads, gives a single entry per CDR3 protein. The table includes roughly 130,000 distinct CDR3 sequences, about 20% detected once. The specimen was axillary lymph node tissue. All receptors derive from a female donor with breast cancer. Some clones in this sample may be carry-over from other donors' samples.

This clonotype was seen at least ten times. The chain has TRBV6-6 and TRBJ1-4; no firm D call. Trimming removed 2 bases from V and 4 bases from J, with 8 bases in between. CDR1 and CDR2 from the germline V gene are MNHNY and SVGAGI (reference sequence). The CDR3 has 14 amino acids. This CDR3 reads CASSYSQYNEKLFF. For the CDR3, the DNA is TGTGCCAGCAGTTACAGTCAGTATAATGAAAAACTGTTTTTT.

On this clonotype itself: Since a much larger clone is just one base distant, this may be a read error. This sequence joins TRBV20-1 and TRBJ2-7; 8 bases map to TRBD1. Germline V gene lookup returns CDR1 DFQATT and CDR2 SNEGSKA (reference sequence). The CDR3 totals 13 residues. V gave up 5 bases and J gave up 4 bases; unmatched junction bases: 7. The CDR3 here is CSAGQGIGYEQYF. CDR3 nucleotides: TGCAGTGCTGGACAGGGCATTGGTTACGAGCAGTACTTC.

Concerning this clonotype itself: This could be a read error, since a much larger clone is one nucleotide away. The chain combines TRBV27 with TRBJ2-7; D perhaps matches TRBD2 (7 bases). The CDR3 is made up of 12 amino acids. Germline CDR1 and CDR2: MNHEY and SMNVEV (reference sequence). V dropped 2 bases and J dropped 7 bases, with 9 bases sitting between them. In DNA, the CDR3 is TGTGCCAGCAGTTTAGGGGGGGCTGAGCAGTACTTC. This encodes CASSLGGAEQYF.

This clonotype was counted at least ten times. The CDR3 sequence: CASRQVDLRYNEQFF. The CDR3 DNA follows: TGTGCCAGCAGACAGGTGGACTTAAGGTACAATGAGCAGTTCTTC. V and J are TRBV7-2 and TRBJ2-1; D tentatively fits TRBD1 or TRBD2 (5 bases each). The germline V gene encodes CDR1 SGHTA and CDR2 FQGNSA. This CDR3 region has 15 residues. The V and J ends lost 6 bases and 4 bases respectively, with 16 bases between them.

This clonotype appeared many times. The chain carries TRBV20-1 and TRBJ2-2; 9 bases are a match to TRBD1. J lost 8 bases, V lost 6 bases, and 10 bases had no gene match. This CDR3 is built from 14 residues. Germline-derived CDR1 and CDR2 are DFQATT and SNEGSKA (reference sequence). As DNA, the CDR3 is TGCAGTGCCAGGGGACAGGGCCCCGGGGGGGAGCTGTTTTTT. Translated: CSARGQGPGGELFF.

At least ten counts were recorded for this clonotype. This sequence joins TRBV5-8 and TRBJ2-7; no clear D. Per the germline V gene, CDR1 is SGHTS and CDR2 is YDEGEE. Trimming took 0 bases from V and 3 from J, leaving 7 bases between them. The CDR3 loop spans 13 amino acids. As DNA, the CDR3 is TGTGCCAGCAGCTTGGACGGTTACTACGAGCAGTACTTC. Translation gives CASSLDGYYEQYF.

This clonotype was seen repeatedly, ten times or more. The chain employs TRBV18 and TRBJ2-5, with a possible D match to TRBD2 (7 bases). Germline V gene data show CDR1 as KGHSH and CDR2 as LQKENI. Trimming took off 6 bases at V and 5 bases at J, with 16 bases between the two ends. This CDR3 contains 14 residues. This CDR3 reads CASSPGGGSETQYF. DNA for the CDR3: TGTGCCAGCTCGCCCGGGGGCGGGAGTGAGACCCAGTACTTC. The full variable domain, rest sourced from reference TRBV18 and TRBJ2-5, is NAGVMQNPRHLVRRRGQEARLRCSPMKGHSHVYWYRQLPEEGLKFMVYLQKENIIDESGMPKERFSAEFPKEGPSILRIQQVVRGDSAAYFCASSPGGGSETQYFGPGTRLLVL.

This clonotype was observed at least ten times. The chain combines TRBV5-1 with TRBJ2-2; 9 bases line up with TRBD2. J lost 6 bases, V lost 6 bases, and 12 bases had no gene match. Looked up from germline, CDR1 is SGHRS and CDR2 is YFSETQ. The CDR3 is 16 residues long. The CDR3 spells CASTGIAGVGSGELFF. The CDR3, as DNA: TGCGCCAGCACGGGGATAGCGGGAGTGGGATCCGGGGAGCTGTTTTTT.

Comment on this clonotype: A much larger clone is a single base away; this may be a read error. The chain uses TRBV7-3 and TRBJ2-5, with TRBD1 identical over 12 bases. The CDR3 runs to 16 residues. Germline assignment: CDR1 SGHTA and CDR2 FQGTGA. This CDR3 reads CASGQEGTGGAETQYF. For the CDR3, the DNA is TGCGCCAGCGGCCAAGAGGGGACAGGGGGCGCGGAGACCCAGTACTTC.

This clonotype was recorded many times. CDR3 DNA sequence: TGTGCCAGCAGCTCTAGGGGACTAGCGGGAGGGTTTGATGAGCAGTTCTTC. It translates to CASSSRGLAGGFDEQFF. This sequence joins TRBV13 and TRBJ2-1, with 16 bases fitting TRBD2. V lost 4 bases and J lost 8; bases outside the gene matches: 8. This CDR3 is built from 17 residues. The germline V gene has CDR1 PRHDT and CDR2 FYEKMQ (reference sequence).

About this clonotype: Just one base apart from a much larger clone, this may be a read error. This chain uses TRBV3-1 with TRBJ2-5; 8 bases agree with TRBD2. This CDR3 is 14 amino acids long. Germline CDR1 LGHDT, CDR2 YNNKEL (reference sequence). The CDR3 coding sequence is TGTGCCAGCAGCCAGTTAGCGGGGCCAGAGATCCAGTACTTC. It translates to CASSQLAGPEIQYF.

The table lists this clonotype with many counts. V usage is TRBV4-1 and J usage is TRBJ1-2; maybe TRBD1 (6 bases). Trimming pared 2 bases from V and 0 bases from J, leaving 16 bases between. There are 17 residues in the CDR3. CDR1 is MGHRA and CDR2 is YSYEKL in the germline V gene. The DNA of the CDR3 is TGCGCCAGCAGCCAACGGGGGGGCGCGGTTCCTAACTATGGCTACACCTTC. Protein: CASSQRGGAVPNYGYTF.

This clonotype has ten or more counts. V gene TRBV2 combines with J gene TRBJ1-6; D unclear. CDR3 length: 13 amino acids. Between the trimmed V and J ends, which lost 4 bases and 9 bases, there was a span of 10 bases. Germline loops: CDR1 SNHLY, CDR2 FYNNEI. CDR3 residues: CASSAQAGSPLHF. CDR3 coding DNA: TGTGCCAGCAGTGCTCAAGCGGGTTCACCCCTCCACTTT.

The chain employs TRBV20-1 and TRBJ2-1; 7 bases are a match to TRBD2. The CDR3 loop spans 13 amino acids. CDR1 and CDR2 from the germline V gene are DFQATT and SNEGSKA (reference sequence). V was clipped by 6 bases and J by 8 bases; unmatched bases: 10. The CDR3 loop reads CSAVRGTTDEQFF. The CDR3, as DNA: TGCAGTGCCGTACGAGGGACTACGGATGAGCAGTTCTTC.

Turning to this clonotype: A much bigger clone sits one base away, suggesting this may be a read error. CDR3 bases: TGCAGTGCTAGAGATTGGGTCCGACACTATGGCTACACCTTC. This codes for CSARDWVRHYGYTF. The chain links TRBV20-1 to TRBJ1-2; D call uncertain. Trimming took off 0 bases at V and 3 bases at J, with 11 bases between the two ends. CDR3 length equals 14 residues. Germline CDR1 DFQATT, CDR2 SNEGSKA (reference sequence).

The chain has TRBV2 and TRBJ1-6, with a weak D call TRBD1 (6 bases). Deletions cut 6 bases from V and 9 bases from J, with 15 bases between. Germline V CDR1 and CDR2: SNHLY, FYNNEI. The CDR3 has 14 residues. Here the CDR3 DNA reads TGTGCCAGCAGGCGGGACATGGGGGGTTCACCCCTCCACTTT. Encoded protein: CASRRDMGGSPLHF.

In its sample, this clonotype was seen many times. The chain's CDR3 is CASSLDFGGGRSNEKLFF. The CDR3 DNA sequence: TGTGCCAGCAGCTTGGATTTTGGAGGGGGCAGGAGTAATGAAAAACTGTTTTTT. The chain employs TRBV5-4 and TRBJ1-4; 7 bases line up with TRBD1. The CDR3 is made up of 18 amino acids. V trimming: 0 bases; J trimming: 4 bases; junction bases outside the gene matches: 12. Germline V gives CDR1 SGHNT, CDR2 YYREEE (reference sequence).

In this sample, this clonotype turned up many times. The chain combines TRBV7-6 with TRBJ2-2; D gene unclear. Per germline, CDR1 SGHVS and CDR2 FNYEAQ. This CDR3 contains 12 residues. V was clipped by 2 bases and J by 8 bases, with 6 bases between them. CDR3 sequence: CASSLLQGELFF. DNA of the CDR3: TGTGCCAGCAGCTTATTGCAGGGGGAGCTGTTTTTT.

This clonotype showed up many times. The V gene is TRBV20-1, the J gene TRBJ2-7, with 8 positions matching TRBD1. The CDR3 consists of 14 residues. Unmatched junction bases numbered 4, after V lost 3 bases and J lost 0 bases. Germline V gene data show CDR1 as DFQATT and CDR2 as SNEGSKA (reference sequence). CDR3 sequence reads: CSARADRASYEQYF. CDR3 in DNA: TGCAGTGCTAGGGCGGACAGGGCCTCCTACGAGCAGTACTTC.

This clonotype was counted many times. The V and J genes are TRBV5-4 and TRBJ2-3; D might be TRBD1 or TRBD2, each matching 5 bases. Trimming removed 5 bases from V and 10 bases from J, with 20 bases in between. Germline V gene data show CDR1 as SGHNT and CDR2 as YYREEE (reference sequence). The CDR3 consists of 14 residues. The CDR3 coding sequence is TGTGCCAGCAGACACCGGGACGAAGACGTGCCGCAGTATTTT. Translated: CASRHRDEDVPQYF. The full variable domain, its missing parts supplied by reference TRBV5-4 and TRBJ2-3, is ETGVTQSPTHLIKTRGQQVTLRCSSQSGHNTVSWYQQALGQGPQFIFQYYREEENGRGNFPPRFSGLQFPNYSSELNVNALELDDSALYLCASRHRDEDVPQYFGPGTRLTVL.

This clonotype was observed many times. The V and J genes are TRBV27 and TRBJ2-7; a weak D match, TRBD2 (5 bases). Trimming left V 0 bases short and J 5 bases short, with 8 bases between. Germline-derived CDR1 and CDR2 are MNHEY and SMNVEV (reference sequence). The CDR3 is made up of 13 amino acids. CDR3 loop: CASSLSGENEQYF. The CDR3, as DNA: TGTGCCAGCAGTTTATCCGGGGAGAACGAGCAGTACTTC.

This clonotype was found a few times. Given a much more abundant clone one base away, this may be a read error. The rearrangement uses TRBV7-9 and TRBJ1-4; a possible D gene is TRBD1 (6 bases). CDR1 and CDR2 (germline): SEHNR, FQNEAQ (reference sequence). This CDR3 contains 13 residues. V lost 11 bases to trimming and J lost 7 bases, with 17 bases between them. The CDR3, as DNA: TGTGCCGTAGGGACAAGGGGGGCTGAAAAACTGTTTTTT. Protein product: CAVGTRGAEKLFF. The full variable domain, in which reference TRBV7-9 and TRBJ1-4 provide the parts outside the CDR3, is DTGVSQNPRHKITKRGQNVTFRCDPISEHNRLYWYRQTLGQGPEFLTYFQNEAQLEKSRLLSDRFSAERPKGSFSTLEIQRTEQGDSAMYLCAVGTRGAEKLFFGSGTQLSVL.

A few counts support this clonotype. This sequence joins TRBV27 and TRBJ2-2; D call uncertain. The CDR3 contains 14 residues. With 2 bases removed from V and 2 bases from J, the gap between germline ends came to 6 bases. CDR1 and CDR2 from the germline V gene are MNHEY and SMNVEV (reference sequence). This chain's CDR3 is CASSLADNTGELFF. As DNA, the CDR3 is TGTGCCAGCAGTTTAGCGGACAACACCGGGGAGCTGTTTTTT.

The rearrangement links TRBV7-2 to TRBJ2-4, with TRBD2 identical over 12 bases. The V segment lost 4 bases and the J segment 5 bases; nucleotides outside the gene matches: 9. Germline assignment: CDR1 SGHTA and CDR2 FQGNSA. The CDR3 length is 17 residues. The CDR3 loop reads CASSSSSSGGAENIQYF. For the CDR3, the DNA is TGTGCCAGCAGCTCAAGTTCTAGCGGGGGGGCCGAAAACATTCAGTACTTC.

This clonotype was seen many times. The V call is TRBV6-5, the J call TRBJ2-1, with 8 bases that match TRBD2. The CDR3 runs to 16 residues. After removal of 6 bases from V and 5 bases from J, the junction contained 12 bases not matched to a gene. The germline gives CDR1 MNHEY, CDR2 SVGAGI. The CDR3 DNA reads TGTGCCAGCAGCGTTCGATCGGGACTAGGGGACAATGAGCAGTTCTTC. Translation: CASSVRSGLGDNEQFF.

This clonotype was detected many times. The rearrangement joins TRBV2 to TRBJ1-2; 7 bases are a match to TRBD1. The CDR3 consists of 14 residues. Germline V gives CDR1 SNHLY, CDR2 FYNNEI. V was pared by 8 bases and J by 8 bases, with 14 bases of the junction left unmatched. The CDR3 DNA reads as TGTGCCAGCGGAGTCAGGGGGAAGATGCAGGGCTACACCTTC. This translates into CASGVRGKMQGYTF.

This clonotype has at least ten counts. CDR3 loop: CASSQQFGDRGSPYGYTF. CDR3 sequence (DNA): TGTGCCAGCAGCCAACAATTCGGGGACAGGGGATCCCCCTATGGCTACACCTTC. The rearrangement joins TRBV4-2 to TRBJ1-2; TRBD1 matches at 10 bases. The CDR3 totals 18 residues. CDR1 and CDR2 from the germline V gene are LGHNA and YNFKEQ. The V gene end was trimmed by 2 bases and the J gene end by 4 bases; junction bases not matched to a gene: 13.

This clonotype was found many times. This chain uses TRBV7-9 with TRBJ2-2, with TRBD1 identical over 7 bases. V lost 2 bases to trimming and J lost 6 bases; unmatched junction nucleotides: 0. CDR1 and CDR2 (germline): SEHNR, FQNEAQ (reference sequence). The CDR3 has 13 amino acids. CDR3 bases: TGTGCCAGCAGCTTAACAGGGGCCGGGGAGCTGTTTTTT. Protein sequence: CASSLTGAGELFF. Full variable domain (outside the CDR3, taken from reference TRBV7-9 and TRBJ2-2): DTGVSQNPRHKITKRGQNVTFRCDPISEHNRLYWYRQTLGQGPEFLTYFQNEAQLEKSRLLSDRFSAERPKGSFSTLEIQRTEQGDSAMYLCASSLTGAGELFFGEGSRLTVL.

V usage is TRBV7-8 and J usage is TRBJ1-1; D is unclear. The V and J ends lost 1 base and 1 base respectively, with 10 bases between them. Germline-derived CDR1 and CDR2 are SGHVS and FQNEAQ. The CDR3 contains 15 residues. Here the CDR3 DNA reads TGTGCCAGCAGCTTAGAAATGGCGGGGAACACTGAAGCTTTCTTT. As protein: CASSLEMAGNTEAFF.

There are a few counts of this clonotype. The gene calls are TRBV11-2 and TRBJ2-3, with 14 bases fitting TRBD2. The length of the CDR3 is 14 residues. Germline V CDR1 and CDR2: SGHAT, FQNNGV. With 5 bases clipped from V and 8 bases from J, the junction kept 3 bases outside the gene matches. CDR3 residues: CASSQTSGGVTQYF. CDR3 coding DNA: TGTGCCAGCAGCCAGACTAGCGGGGGGGTTACGCAGTATTTT.